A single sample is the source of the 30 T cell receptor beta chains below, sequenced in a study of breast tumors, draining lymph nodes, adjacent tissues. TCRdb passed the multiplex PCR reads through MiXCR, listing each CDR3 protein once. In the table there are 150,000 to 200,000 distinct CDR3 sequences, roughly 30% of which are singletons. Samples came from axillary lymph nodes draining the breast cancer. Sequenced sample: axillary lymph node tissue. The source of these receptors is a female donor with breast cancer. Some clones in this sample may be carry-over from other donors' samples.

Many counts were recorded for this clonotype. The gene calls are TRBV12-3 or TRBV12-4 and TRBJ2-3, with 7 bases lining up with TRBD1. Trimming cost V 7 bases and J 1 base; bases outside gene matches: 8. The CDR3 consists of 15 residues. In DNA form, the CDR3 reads TGTGCCAGCACACGACAGGGAATTGGCACAGATACGCAGTATTTT. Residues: CASTRQGIGTDTQYF.

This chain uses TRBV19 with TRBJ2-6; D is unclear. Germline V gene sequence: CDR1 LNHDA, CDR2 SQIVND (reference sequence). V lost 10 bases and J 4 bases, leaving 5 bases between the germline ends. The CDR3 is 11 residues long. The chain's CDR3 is CATSGANVLTF. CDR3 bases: TGTGCCACCTCCGGGGCCAACGTCCTGACTTTC.

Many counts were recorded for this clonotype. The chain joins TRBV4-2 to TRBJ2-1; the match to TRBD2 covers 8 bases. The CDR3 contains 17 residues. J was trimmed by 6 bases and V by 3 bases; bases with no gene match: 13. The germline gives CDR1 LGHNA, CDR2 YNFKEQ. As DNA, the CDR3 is TGTGCCAGCAGCCAGGGCCATTCCGGGAGGGCCTCCAATGAGCAGTTCTTC. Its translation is CASSQGHSGRASNEQFF.

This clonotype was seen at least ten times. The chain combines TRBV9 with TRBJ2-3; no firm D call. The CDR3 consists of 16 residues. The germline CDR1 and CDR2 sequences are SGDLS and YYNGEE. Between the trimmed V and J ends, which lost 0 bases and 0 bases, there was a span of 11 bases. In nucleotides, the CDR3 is TGTGCCAGCAGCGTAGCGTTGACCCCTAGCACAGATACGCAGTATTTT. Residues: CASSVALTPSTDTQYF.

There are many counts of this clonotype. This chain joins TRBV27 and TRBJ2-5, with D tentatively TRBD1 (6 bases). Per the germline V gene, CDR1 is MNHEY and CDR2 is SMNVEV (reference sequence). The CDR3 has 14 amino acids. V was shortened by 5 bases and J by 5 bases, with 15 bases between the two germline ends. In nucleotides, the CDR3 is TGTGCCAGCAGTGTGACAGGAGCCAGGGAGACCCAGTACTTC. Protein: CASSVTGARETQYF.

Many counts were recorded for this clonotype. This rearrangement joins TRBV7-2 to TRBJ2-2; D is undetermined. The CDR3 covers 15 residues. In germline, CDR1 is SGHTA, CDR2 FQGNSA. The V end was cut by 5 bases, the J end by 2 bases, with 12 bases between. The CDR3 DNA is TGTGCCAGCAGCCTCGAGAGAACTAACACCGGGGAGCTGTTTTTT. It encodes CASSLERTNTGELFF.

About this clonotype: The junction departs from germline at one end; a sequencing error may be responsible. CDR3 amino acids: CASSLAYVANGQFF. The CDR3 DNA follows: TGTGCCAGCAGCTTAGCCTACGTGGCGAACGGGCAGTTCTTC. The chain couples TRBV5-1 to TRBJ2-1; no clear D. Germline V CDR1 and CDR2: SGHRS, YFSETQ. This CDR3 spans 14 amino acids.

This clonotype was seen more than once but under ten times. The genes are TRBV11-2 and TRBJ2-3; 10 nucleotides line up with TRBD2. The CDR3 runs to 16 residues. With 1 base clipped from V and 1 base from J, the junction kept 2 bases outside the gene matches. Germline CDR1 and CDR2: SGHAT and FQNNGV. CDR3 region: CASSLVLAGGTDTQYF. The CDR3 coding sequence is TGTGCCAGCAGCTTAGTTCTAGCGGGAGGCACAGATACGCAGTATTTT.

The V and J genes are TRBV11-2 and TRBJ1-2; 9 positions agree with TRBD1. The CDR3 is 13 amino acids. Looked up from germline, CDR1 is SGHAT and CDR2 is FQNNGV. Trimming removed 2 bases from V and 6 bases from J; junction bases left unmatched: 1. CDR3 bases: TGTGCCAGCAGCTTAACAGGGGGCAATGGCTACACCTTC. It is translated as CASSLTGGNGYTF. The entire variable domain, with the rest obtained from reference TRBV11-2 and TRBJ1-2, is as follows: EAGVAQSPRYKIIEKRQSVAFWCNPISGHATLYWYQQILGQGPKLLIQFQNNGVVDDSQLPKDRFSAERLKGVDSTLKIQPAKLEDSAVYLCASSLTGGNGYTFGSGTRLTVV.

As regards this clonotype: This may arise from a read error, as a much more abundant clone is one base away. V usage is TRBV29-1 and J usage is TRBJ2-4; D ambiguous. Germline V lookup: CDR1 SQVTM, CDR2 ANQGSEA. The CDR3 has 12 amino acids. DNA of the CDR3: TGCAGCGTAGGATTGGCCAAAAACGTTCAGTACTTC. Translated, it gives CSVGLAKNVQYF.

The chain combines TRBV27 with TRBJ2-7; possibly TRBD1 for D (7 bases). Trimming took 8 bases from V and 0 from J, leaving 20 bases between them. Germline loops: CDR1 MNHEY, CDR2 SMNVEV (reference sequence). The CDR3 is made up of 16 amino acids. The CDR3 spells CASRLAGGTRSYEQYF. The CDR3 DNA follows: TGTGCCAGCCGGCTAGCAGGGGGGACTCGCTCCTACGAGCAGTACTTC.

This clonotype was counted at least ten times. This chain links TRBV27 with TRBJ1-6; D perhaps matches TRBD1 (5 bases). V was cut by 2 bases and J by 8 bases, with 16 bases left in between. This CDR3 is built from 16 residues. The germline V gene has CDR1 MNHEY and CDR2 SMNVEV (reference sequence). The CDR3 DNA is TGTGCCAGCAGTTTAAGGGGAACTCGGGTTCATTCACCCCTCCACTTT. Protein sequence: CASSLRGTRVHSPLHF.

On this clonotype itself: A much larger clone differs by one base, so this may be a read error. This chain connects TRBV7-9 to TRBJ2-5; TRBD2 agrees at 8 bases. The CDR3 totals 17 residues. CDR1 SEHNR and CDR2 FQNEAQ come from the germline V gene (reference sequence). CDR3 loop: CASSQGLPRGGREPQYF. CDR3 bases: TGTGCCAGCAGCCAAGGTCTTCCCCGGGGGGGCAGAGAGCCCCAGTACTTC.

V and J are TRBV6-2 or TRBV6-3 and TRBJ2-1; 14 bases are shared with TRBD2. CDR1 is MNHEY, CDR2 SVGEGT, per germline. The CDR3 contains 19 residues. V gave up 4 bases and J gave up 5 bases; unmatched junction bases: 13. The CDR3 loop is CASSFSAGTSGRWDNEQFF. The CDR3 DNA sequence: TGTGCCAGCAGTTTCTCGGCCGGGACTAGCGGGAGATGGGACAATGAGCAGTTCTTC.

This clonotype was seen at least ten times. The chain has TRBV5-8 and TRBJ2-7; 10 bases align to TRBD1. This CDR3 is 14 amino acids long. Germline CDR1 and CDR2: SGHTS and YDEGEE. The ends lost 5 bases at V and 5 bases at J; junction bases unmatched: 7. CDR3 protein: CASSSRQGAHEQYF. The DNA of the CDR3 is TGTGCCAGCAGTTCGAGACAGGGGGCCCACGAGCAGTACTTC.

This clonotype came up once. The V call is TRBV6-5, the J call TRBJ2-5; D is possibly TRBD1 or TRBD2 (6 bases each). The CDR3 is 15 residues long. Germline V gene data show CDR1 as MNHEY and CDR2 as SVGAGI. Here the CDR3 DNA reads TGTGCGGGGCTCGGGGGCCGTCCCTTTACGAAGACCCAGTACTTC. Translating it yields CAGLGGRPFTKTQYF.

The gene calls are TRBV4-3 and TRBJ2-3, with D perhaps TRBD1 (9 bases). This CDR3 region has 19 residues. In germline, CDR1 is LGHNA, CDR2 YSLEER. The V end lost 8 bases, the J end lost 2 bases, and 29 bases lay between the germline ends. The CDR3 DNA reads TGCGCCAGCCGCCTCCGCAGGACAGGGGTAGCGGGGAACACAGATACGCAGTATTTT. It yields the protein CASRLRRTGVAGNTDTQYF.

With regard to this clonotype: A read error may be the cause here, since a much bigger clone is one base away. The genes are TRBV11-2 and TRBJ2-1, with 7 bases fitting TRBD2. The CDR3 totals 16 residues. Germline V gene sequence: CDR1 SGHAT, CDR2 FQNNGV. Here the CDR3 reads CASSLGEGPDYSEQFF. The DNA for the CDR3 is TGTGCCAGCAGCCTAGGGGAGGGCCCTGACTACAGTGAGCAGTTCTTC.

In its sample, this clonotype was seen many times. CDR3 sequence (DNA): TGTGCCAGCAGCCCCAAACCGGGACAGGGGAAGAAGAACACCGGGGAGCTGTTTTTT. Protein sequence: CASSPKPGQGKKNTGELFF. The chain employs TRBV7-8 and TRBJ2-2, with 10 bases identical to TRBD1. Germline V lookup: CDR1 SGHVS, CDR2 FQNEAQ. The CDR3 covers 19 residues. Trimming cost V 5 bases and J 1 base; bases outside gene matches: 13.

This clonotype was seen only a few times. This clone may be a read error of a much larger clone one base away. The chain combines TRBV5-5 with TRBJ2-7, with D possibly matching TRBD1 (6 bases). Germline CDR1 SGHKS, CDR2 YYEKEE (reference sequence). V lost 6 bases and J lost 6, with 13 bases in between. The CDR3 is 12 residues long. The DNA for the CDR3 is TGTGCCAGCACCAAAGGACAGTCCGAGCAGTACTTC. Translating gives CASTKGQSEQYF.

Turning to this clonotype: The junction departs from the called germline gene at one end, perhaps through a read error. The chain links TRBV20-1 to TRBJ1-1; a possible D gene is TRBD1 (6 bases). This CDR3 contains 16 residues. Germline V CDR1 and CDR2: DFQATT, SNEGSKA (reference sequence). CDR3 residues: CGATRGTTAGNTEAFF. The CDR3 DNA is TGCGGTGCTACCCGCGGGACAACCGCCGGGAACACTGAAGCTTTCTTT.

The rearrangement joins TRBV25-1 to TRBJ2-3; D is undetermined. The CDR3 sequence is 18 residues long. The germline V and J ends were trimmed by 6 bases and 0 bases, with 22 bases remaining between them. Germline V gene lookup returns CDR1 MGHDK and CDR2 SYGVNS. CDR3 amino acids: CASSVLGLQAVSTDTQYF. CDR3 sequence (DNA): TGTGCCAGCAGCGTCCTGGGCCTCCAGGCTGTGAGCACAGATACGCAGTATTTT.

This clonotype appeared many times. In DNA, the CDR3 is TGTGCCAGCAGCTACCGGTCCCAGTCCTACAATGAGCAGTTCTTC. Translated, it gives CASSYRSQSYNEQFF. V and J are TRBV7-6 and TRBJ2-1; no clear D gene. Germline CDR1 reads SGHVS; CDR2 reads FNYEAQ. The CDR3 runs 15 residues. V lost 4 bases, J lost 1 base, and 11 bases lay in between.

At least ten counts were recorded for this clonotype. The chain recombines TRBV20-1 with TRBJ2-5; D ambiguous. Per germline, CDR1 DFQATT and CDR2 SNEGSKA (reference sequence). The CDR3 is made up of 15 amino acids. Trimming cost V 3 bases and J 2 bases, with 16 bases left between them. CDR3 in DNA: TGCAGTGCTAGGGATTTCTTGGCAGTACAAGAGACCCAGTACTTC. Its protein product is CSARDFLAVQETQYF.

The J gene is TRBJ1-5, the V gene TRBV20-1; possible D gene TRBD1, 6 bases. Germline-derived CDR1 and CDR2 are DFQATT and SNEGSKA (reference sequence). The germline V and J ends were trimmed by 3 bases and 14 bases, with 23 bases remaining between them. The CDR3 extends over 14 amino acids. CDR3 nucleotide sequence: TGCAGTGCTAGGGTTGGGGCTGCAGCCCCAGGGGAGCATTTT. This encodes CSARVGAAAPGEHF.

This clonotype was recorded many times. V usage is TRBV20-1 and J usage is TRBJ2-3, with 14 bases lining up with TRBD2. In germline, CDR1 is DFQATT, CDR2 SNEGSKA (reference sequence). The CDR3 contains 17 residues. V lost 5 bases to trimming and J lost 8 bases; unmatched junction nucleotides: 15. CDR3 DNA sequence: TGCAGTGCTTCCCCCCCCCCCTGGACTAGCGGGGGGTTTACGCAGTATTTT. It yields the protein CSASPPPWTSGGFTQYF.

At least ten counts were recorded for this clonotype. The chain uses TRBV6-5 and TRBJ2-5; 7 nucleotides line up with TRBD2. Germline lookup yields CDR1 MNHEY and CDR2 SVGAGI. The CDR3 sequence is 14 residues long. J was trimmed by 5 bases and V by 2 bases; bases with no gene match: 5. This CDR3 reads CASSYGAGEETQYF. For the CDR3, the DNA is TGTGCCAGCAGTTACGGGGCGGGGGAGGAGACCCAGTACTTC.

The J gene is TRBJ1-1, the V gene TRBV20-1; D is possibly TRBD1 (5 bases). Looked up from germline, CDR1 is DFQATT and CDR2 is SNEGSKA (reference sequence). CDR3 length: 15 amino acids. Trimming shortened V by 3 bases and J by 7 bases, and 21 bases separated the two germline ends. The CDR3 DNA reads TGCAGTGCTAGTGGACGAGACGGGGGGAATATTGAAGCTTTCTTT. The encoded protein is CSASGRDGGNIEAFF.

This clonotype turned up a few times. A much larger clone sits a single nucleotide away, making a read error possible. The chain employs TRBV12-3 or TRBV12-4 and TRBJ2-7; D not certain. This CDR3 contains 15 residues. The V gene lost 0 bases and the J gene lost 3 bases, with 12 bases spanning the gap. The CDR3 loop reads CASSLAIPDGYEQYF. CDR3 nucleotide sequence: TGTGCCAGCAGTTTAGCGATCCCGGACGGCTACGAGCAGTACTTC.

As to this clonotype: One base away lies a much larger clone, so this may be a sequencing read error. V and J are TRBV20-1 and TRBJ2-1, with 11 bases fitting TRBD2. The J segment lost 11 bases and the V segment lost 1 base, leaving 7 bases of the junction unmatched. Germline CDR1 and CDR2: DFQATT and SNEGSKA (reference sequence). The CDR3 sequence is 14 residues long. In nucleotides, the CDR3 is TGCAGTGCTAGAGTTGGGACTAGCGGACCAAAGCAGTTCTTC. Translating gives CSARVGTSGPKQFF.